The 19 T cell receptor beta chains below were found in one sample sequenced in a study of tumor-infiltrating lymphocytes in primary liver carcinoma. Reverse transcription of roughly 470 ng total RNA with a constant-region primer produced TCR beta cDNA. A slightly modified ARM-PCR protocol with three nested multiplex PCR rounds produced these TCR beta libraries. A C-beta reverse primer and TRBV1-TRBV30 forward primers served in each of the first two PCR rounds, at 9 to 11 cycles apiece. TCRdb passed the multiplex PCR reads through MiXCR, listing each CDR3 protein once. The sample consists of a few hundred thousand distinct CDR3 sequences, nearly 60% of them appearing once. The source of the blood RNA was unsorted whole blood, and germline DNA was extracted as well. Source material: peripheral blood. The receptors stem from a woman aged 25 to 39 with primary liver carcinoma and hepatitis B virus infection.

This clonotype has only one observation. The junction differs from germline at one of its ends, possibly a read error. The chain joins TRBV11-2 to TRBJ2-1, with a weak D call TRBD2 (6 bases). CDR1 is SGHAT and CDR2 is FQNNGV in the germline V gene. The CDR3 has 12 residues. CDR3 sequence reads: CTSSPTRDEQFF. The CDR3 bases are TGCACCAGCAGCCCGACTAGGGATGAGCAGTTCTTC.

This chain's CDR3 is CASRLRRESNQPQHF. In nucleotides, the CDR3 is TGTGCCAGTAGATTAAGGAGGGAGAGCAATCAGCCCCAGCATTTT. The chain carries TRBV19 and TRBJ1-5; D unresolved. Trimming pared 6 bases from V and 1 base from J, leaving 13 bases between. Germline V gene lookup returns CDR1 LNHDA and CDR2 SQIVND (reference sequence). The CDR3 consists of 15 residues.

This chain uses TRBV10-3 with TRBJ2-2; 7 bases match TRBD1. This CDR3 has 14 residues. V gave up 10 bases and J gave up 2 bases; unmatched junction bases: 7. Germline CDR1 ENHRY, CDR2 SYGVKD. The CDR3 here is CATVGQSNTGELFF. The CDR3 DNA sequence: TGTGCCACTGTGGGACAGAGTAACACCGGGGAGCTGTTTTTT.

Notes on this clonotype: A read error may be the cause here, since a much bigger clone is one base away. The rearrangement links TRBV29-1 to TRBJ2-7, with a tentative D call TRBD2 (6 bases). The CDR3 loop spans 13 amino acids. Germline V gene sequence: CDR1 SQVTM, CDR2 ANQGSEA. In DNA, the CDR3 is TGCAACGTTGAAGGTGGAGGGGTATACGAGCAGTACTTC. This sequence encodes CNVEGGGVYEQYF.

Note on this clonotype: A clone one base away is much larger, so this may be a read error. The chain combines TRBV6-6 with TRBJ2-7; D is ambiguous. The tail of the sequence fits TRBJ2-1 better, so the J call may be wrong. Germline CDR1 reads MNHNY; CDR2 reads SVGAGI (reference sequence). This CDR3 is built from 12 residues. CDR3 region: CASSYSYYEQFF. DNA for the CDR3: TGTGCCAGCAGTTACTCGTACTACGAGCAGTTCTTC.

The chain employs TRBV21-1 and TRBJ2-7; TRBD1 is taken as the D call from the table, unchecked against the DNA. TRBV21-1 is assigned pseudogene status. This CDR3 has 15 amino acids. For the CDR3, the DNA is TGTGCCAGCAGCTCCCCTGGGTTCCGAGCCTACGAGCAGTGCTTC. As protein: CASSSPGFRAYEQCF.

The V call is TRBV28, the J call TRBJ2-6; TRBD1 aligns across 7 bases. The J segment lost 7 bases and the V segment lost 5 bases, leaving 14 bases of the junction unmatched. The germline V gene has CDR1 MDHEN and CDR2 SYDVKM. This CDR3 spans 17 amino acids. CDR3 DNA: TGTGCCAGCAGTCCAGGTCCCGACAGGGTCGATGCCAACGTCCTGACTTTC. Encoded protein: CASSPGPDRVDANVLTF.

This chain connects TRBV11-3 to TRBJ2-1; tentative D call: TRBD2 (5 bases). The germline CDR1 and CDR2 sequences are SGHNT and YENEEA. The V end was cut by 11 bases, the J end by 8 bases, with 22 bases between. The CDR3 loop spans 14 amino acids. CDR3 nucleotides: TGTGCCTGCGGCCCGGGGTCTCCTGGCGATGAGCAGTTCTTC. Its protein product is CACGPGSPGDEQFF.

The chain carries TRBV13 and TRBJ2-7; D tentatively fits TRBD1 or TRBD2 (5 bases each). Germline V gene data show CDR1 as PRHDT and CDR2 as FYEKMQ (reference sequence). This CDR3 has 14 amino acids. The ends were cut back, 7 bases at V and 0 bases at J, with 13 bases in the middle. As DNA, the CDR3 is TGTGCCAGCAACCCCACCGGGGCCTCCTACGAGCAGTACTTC. It yields the protein CASNPTGASYEQYF.

This clonotype was found a few times. The J gene is TRBJ2-7, the V gene TRBV5-6; 8 bases fit TRBD1. The CDR3 length is 15 residues. Germline CDR1 reads SGHDT; CDR2 reads YYEEEE. The trim removed 3 bases at V and 3 bases at J, leaving 8 bases unmatched. The CDR3 nucleotides read TGTGCCAGCAGCTCATCAAGGACAGGGTACTACGAGCAGTACTTC. Translating gives CASSSSRTGYYEQYF. The variable domain in full, with the rest retrieved from reference TRBV5-6 and TRBJ2-7, is DAGVTQSPTHLIKTRGQQVTLRCSPKSGHDTVSWYQQALGQGPQFIFQYYEEEERQRGNFPDRFSGHQFPNYSSELNVNALLLGDSALYLCASSSSRTGYYEQYFGPGTRLTVT.

Points on this clonotype: Since a much larger clone is just one base distant, this may be a read error. CDR3 DNA: TGCGCCAGCAGCCGGGATAGCGGAGCCTCCTTCGAGCAGTACTTC. Amino acids: CASSRDSGASFEQYF. The chain has TRBV4-1 and TRBJ2-7; TRBD2 might be the D (6 bases). CDR3 length: 15 amino acids. Germline loops: CDR1 MGHRA, CDR2 YSYEKL.

This clonotype was counted a single time. This may stem from a read error, because a much larger clone lies one nucleotide away. The CDR3 end shows no conserved phenylalanine or tryptophan, and so a read error is likely. The CDR3 sequence is CASSQQGAPTYEQYI. Written as DNA, the CDR3 is TGTGCCAGCAGTCAACAAGGGGCGCCCACCTACGAGCAGTACATC. The genes are TRBV6-5 and TRBJ2-7; possibly TRBD1 for D (5 bases). CDR1 is MNHEY and CDR2 is SVGAGI in the germline V gene. The V end lost 5 bases, the J end lost 2 bases, and 16 bases lay between the germline ends. The CDR3 is 15 residues long.

This clonotype was recorded once. This may come from a read error, since a much larger clone is one base off. V gene TRBV6-1 combines with J gene TRBJ1-6; TRBD1 matches 8 bases. This CDR3 comprises 16 residues. Germline V gene lookup returns CDR1 MNHNS and CDR2 SASEGT. V dropped 2 bases and J dropped 13; count of bases not matched to a gene: 13. The CDR3 bases are TGTGCCAGCAGTGAACGCAGACAGGGGCCTTCGTCGCCCCTCCACTTT. This codes for CASSERRQGPSSPLHF.

This clonotype was counted once. This chain links TRBV15 with TRBJ2-7; the match to TRBD1 covers 11 bases. The length of the CDR3 is 16 residues. J was trimmed by 1 base and V by 0 bases; bases with no gene match: 2. Germline lookup yields CDR1 LNHNV and CDR2 YYDKDF (reference sequence). The CDR3 DNA reads TGTGCCACCAGCAGAGATAGGGACAGGGGGTCCTACGAGCAGTACTTC. Translated: CATSRDRDRGSYEQYF. The variable domain in full, with the rest retrieved from reference TRBV15 and TRBJ2-7, is DAMVIQNPRYQVTQFGKPVTLSCSQTLNHNVMYWYQQKSSQAPKLLFHYYDKDFNNEADTPDNFQSRRPNTSFCFLDIRSPGLGDTAMYLCATSRDRDRGSYEQYFGPGTRLTVT.

The chain has TRBV12-3 or TRBV12-4 and TRBJ1-4, with D unclear. The length of the CDR3 is 12 residues. The V end was cut by 3 bases, the J end by 14 bases, with 13 bases between. The CDR3, as DNA: TGTGCCAGCAGTTTTATTCGGGGAGGGCTGTTTTTT. It encodes CASSFIRGGLFF.

This chain's CDR3 is CASSPTQGGEQYF. CDR3 sequence (DNA): TGTGCCAGCTCACCTACTCAGGGTGGTGAGCAGTACTTC. The genes are TRBV18 and TRBJ2-7; maybe TRBD1 (5 bases). Between the trimmed V and J ends, which lost 3 bases and 7 bases, there was a span of 13 bases. The CDR3 is 13 amino acids. Germline V gene sequence: CDR1 KGHSH, CDR2 LQKENI.

This rearrangement joins TRBV5-4 to TRBJ2-3; 7 positions agree with TRBD2. Trimming cost V 2 bases and J 0 bases; bases outside gene matches: 9. The germline V gene has CDR1 SGHNT and CDR2 YYREEE (reference sequence). The CDR3 contains 17 residues. CDR3 loop: CASSFPTSVSSTDTQYF. For the CDR3, the DNA is TGTGCCAGCAGCTTTCCTACTAGCGTTTCTAGCACAGATACGCAGTATTTT.

Concerning this clonotype: A single base separates this from a much larger clone, so it may be a read error. V gene TRBV10-3 combines with J gene TRBJ1-1; TRBD1 might be the D (6 bases). The CDR3 is 14 amino acids. Germline values: CDR1 ENHRY, CDR2 SYGVKD. The CDR3 DNA reads TGTGCCATCAGTGAGACAGGGACGAACACTGAAGCTCTCTTT. It specifies CAISETGTNTEALF.

The chain employs TRBV28 and TRBJ1-5; D is ambiguous. Between the trimmed V and J ends, which lost 11 bases and 3 bases, there was a span of 14 bases. Per germline, CDR1 MDHEN and CDR2 SYDVKM. This CDR3 spans 13 amino acids. The CDR3: CAGASVSNQPQHF. For the CDR3, the DNA is TGTGCCGGCGCCTCGGTATCCAATCAGCCCCAGCATTTT.